A single sample is the source of the 31 T cell receptor beta chains below, sequenced in a study of blood T cell repertoires in COVID-19. The data were produced by immunoSEQ multiplex PCR, yet TCRdb's version contains in-frame clones alone and is incomplete. The repertoire holds over 95,000 clones, with roughly 84% as singletons. The sample was peripheral blood. All receptors come from a man in his forties with acute or convalescent COVID-19.

The chain employs TRBV18 and TRBJ1-1, with TRBD1 matching over 8 bases. Germline trimming cut 3 bases from V and 11 bases from J; bases unmatched to any gene: 8. This CDR3 has 13 residues. Per the germline V gene, CDR1 is KGHSH and CDR2 is LQKENI. CDR3 in DNA: TGTGCCAGCTCACCGACAGGGGTCGGTAAGGCTTTCTTT. It translates to CASSPTGVGKAFF.

The chain combines TRBV13 with TRBJ1-5; TRBD1 is a possible D gene (5 bases). Between the trimmed V and J ends, which lost 2 bases and 1 base, there was a span of 9 bases. CDR1 and CDR2 from the germline V gene are PRHDT and FYEKMQ (reference sequence). This CDR3 region has 15 residues. The CDR3 loop is CASSLSPGSNQPQHF. The CDR3 DNA is TGTGCCAGCAGCTTATCGCCAGGGAGCAATCAGCCCCAGCATTTT.

This sequence joins TRBV10-3 and TRBJ2-3; 9 nucleotides align to TRBD2. Trimming removed 2 bases from V and 3 bases from J; junction bases left unmatched: 0. Germline CDR1 is ENHRY and CDR2 is SYGVKD. The CDR3 runs 14 residues. For the CDR3, the DNA is TGTGCCATCAGTGAGAGCGGGGGGACAGATACGCAGTATTTT. Translating it yields CAISESGGTDTQYF.

A single count supports this clone. V gene TRBV19 combines with J gene TRBJ2-7; TRBD2 aligns across 11 bases. V trimming: 9 bases; J trimming: 2 bases; junction bases outside the gene matches: 6. The CDR3 has 14 residues. Per germline, CDR1 LNHDA and CDR2 SQIVND (reference sequence). CDR3 in DNA: TGTGCCAGCGCAAGACTAGCGGGGACCTACGAGCAGTACTTC. Encoded protein: CASARLAGTYEQYF.

This clone was seen only a few times. The chain carries TRBV14 and TRBJ1-5; the D is unclear. The CDR3 extends over 14 amino acids. Trimming stripped 2 bases from V and 4 bases from J, with 9 bases between. Germline CDR1 is SGHDN and CDR2 is FVKESK. This CDR3 reads CASSQSNSNQPQHF. Here the CDR3 DNA reads TGTGCCAGCAGCCAATCCAACAGTAATCAGCCCCAGCATTTT. The full variable domain, in which reference TRBV14 and TRBJ1-5 provide the parts outside the CDR3, is EAGVTQFPSHSVIEKGQTVTLRCDPISGHDNLYWYRRVMGKEIKFLLHFVKESKQDESGMPNNRFLAERTGGTYSTLKVQPAELEDSGVYFCASSQSNSNQPQHFGDGTRLSIL.

This sequence joins TRBV7-6 and TRBJ1-6, with D possibly being TRBD1 (6 bases). V was pared by 5 bases and J by 11 bases, with 16 bases between. Germline loops: CDR1 SGHVS, CDR2 FNYEAQ. This CDR3 spans 14 amino acids. The CDR3 here is CASSRGGGSTPLHF. For the CDR3, the DNA is TGTGCCAGCAGCCGAGGGGGGGGCAGTACACCCCTCCACTTT.

The rearrangement joins TRBV7-7 to TRBJ2-7; 8 bases are shared with TRBD1. V trimming: 1 base; J trimming: 3 bases; junction bases outside the gene matches: 5. This CDR3 is 15 amino acids long. Germline values: CDR1 SSHAT, CDR2 FNYEAQ (reference sequence). The CDR3, as DNA: TGTGCCAGCAGCTTAGGCGCAGGACAGGGCTACGAGCAGTACTTC. It is translated as CASSLGAGQGYEQYF.

V and J are TRBV10-3 and TRBJ1-2, with D possibly TRBD1 on 5 matching bases. Per the germline V gene, CDR1 is ENHRY and CDR2 is SYGVKD. This CDR3 is built from 14 residues. Trimming stripped 0 bases from V and 3 bases from J, with 8 bases between. Here the CDR3 reads CAISESTGYYGYTF. The DNA of the CDR3 is TGTGCCATCAGTGAGTCAACAGGCTACTATGGCTACACCTTC.

CDR3: CASSPRGNTEAFF. The CDR3 DNA reads as TGTGCCAGCAGCCCACGGGGTAACACTGAAGCTTTCTTT. V is TRBV11-3 and J is TRBJ1-1; no clear D. Trimming left V 5 bases short and J 2 bases short, with 9 bases between. This CDR3 region has 13 residues. The germline V gene encodes CDR1 SGHNT and CDR2 YENEEA.

This clone was observed once. The CDR3 DNA sequence: TGTGCCAGCAGCCCCGGGTCAGGGGGCTTCTATGGCTACACCTTC. It specifies CASSPGSGGFYGYTF. J is TRBJ1-2 and V is TRBV7-8, with 8 nucleotides matching TRBD1. V lost 5 bases, J lost 4 bases, and 9 bases stayed unmatched. The CDR3 consists of 15 residues. Germline V gene sequence: CDR1 SGHVS, CDR2 FQNEAQ.

V is TRBV29-1 and J is TRBJ1-3, with D uncertain. V was clipped by 7 bases and J by 2 bases, with 12 bases between them. Per the germline V gene, CDR1 is SQVTM and CDR2 is ANQGSEA. This CDR3 spans 13 amino acids. The CDR3 DNA is TGCAGCGCTAGAGCGGCACCTGGAAACACCATATATTTT. This codes for CSARAAPGNTIYF.

The chain is built from TRBV21-1 and TRBJ2-2; TRBD2, the table's D call, was not compared with the DNA. TRBV21-1 is recorded as a pseudogene. The CDR3 length is 15 residues. CDR3 nucleotide sequence: TGTGCCAGCAGCACCCCGCTAGCGGGGGCCGGGGAGCTGTTTTTT. Residues: CASSTPLAGAGELFF.

This chain connects TRBV4-1 to TRBJ2-2, with D possibly TRBD1 on 6 matching bases. V lost 5 bases and J 5 bases, leaving 12 bases between the germline ends. Germline-derived CDR1 and CDR2 are MGHRA and YSYEKL. The CDR3 sequence is 14 residues long. In DNA, the CDR3 is TGCGCCAGCAGCATAGTACAGGGAACCGGGGAGCTGTTTTTT. Translation gives CASSIVQGTGELFF.

The sample holds one count of this clone. The chain links TRBV24-1 to TRBJ2-2; D is possibly TRBD1 (5 bases). CDR3 length equals 13 residues. Trimming took off 5 bases at V and 4 bases at J, with 7 bases between the two ends. Germline V gene sequence: CDR1 KGHDR, CDR2 SFDVKD. The CDR3 here is CATSVTGTGELFF. DNA for the CDR3: TGTGCCACCAGTGTCACAGGCACCGGGGAGCTGTTTTTT.

The V call is TRBV6-5, the J call TRBJ2-1; 9 bases map to TRBD1. The V segment lost 7 bases and the J segment 7 bases; nucleotides outside the gene matches: 5. The germline V gene has CDR1 MNHEY and CDR2 SVGAGI. The CDR3 is 13 amino acids. This CDR3 reads CASIGTGRNEQFF. Here the CDR3 DNA reads TGTGCCAGCATTGGGACAGGGAGAAATGAGCAGTTCTTC.

The chain joins TRBV15 to TRBJ2-7; D ambiguous. Germline V gene sequence: CDR1 LNHNV, CDR2 YYDKDF (reference sequence). V lost 0 bases and J lost 2, with 11 bases in between. This CDR3 region has 15 residues. The CDR3 bases are TGTGCCACCAGCAGAGATAGCTTGGATCCCTACGAGCAGTACTTC. Its translation is CATSRDSLDPYEQYF.

The V gene is TRBV7-6, the J gene TRBJ2-7; TRBD2 might be the D (6 bases). The CDR3 consists of 16 residues. V was trimmed by 0 bases and J by 2 bases, leaving 14 bases between them. Germline V gene data show CDR1 as SGHVS and CDR2 as FNYEAQ. CDR3 sequence: CASSLAPPGVPYEQYF. The CDR3 bases are TGTGCCAGCAGCTTAGCGCCCCCGGGAGTTCCCTACGAGCAGTACTTC.

This chain links TRBV9 with TRBJ2-7; TRBD2 matches at 9 bases. This CDR3 spans 14 amino acids. Unmatched junction bases numbered 5, after V lost 3 bases and J lost 4 bases. Germline CDR1 and CDR2: SGDLS and YYNGEE. CDR3 loop: CASSGTSAAYEQYF. The CDR3 DNA reads TGTGCCAGCAGCGGGACTAGCGCCGCATACGAGCAGTACTTC.

The gene calls are TRBV3-1 (or the pseudogene TRBV3-2) and TRBJ2-2; 7 positions match TRBD1. The CDR3 is 16 amino acids. V dropped 4 bases and J dropped 3; count of bases not matched to a gene: 8. Germline-derived CDR1 and CDR2 are LGHDT and YNNKEL (reference sequence). CDR3 region: CASSRRRGQDTGELFF. The CDR3 DNA follows: TGTGCCAGCAGCCGAAGAAGGGGGCAAGACACCGGGGAGCTGTTTTTT.

CDR3 in DNA: TGTGCCAGCAGTTTCGGTGGTATGGCCTACGAGCAGTACTTC. Translation: CASSFGGMAYEQYF. The rearrangement links TRBV28 to TRBJ2-7; no clear D. CDR1 is MDHEN and CDR2 is SYDVKM in the germline V gene. V was clipped by 3 bases and J by 2 bases, with 11 bases between them. This CDR3 is 14 amino acids long.

The chain uses TRBV4-1 and TRBJ2-7; no clear D. Trimming removed 0 bases at V and 0 bases at J, with 6 bases between. Germline CDR1 reads MGHRA; CDR2 reads YSYEKL. This CDR3 contains 14 residues. The CDR3 nucleotides are TGCGCCAGCAGCCAAGACATGTCCTCCTACGAGCAGTACTTC. It codes for CASSQDMSSYEQYF.

The chain uses TRBV24-1 and TRBJ2-1, with TRBD1 matching over 11 bases. V trimming: 4 bases; J trimming: 7 bases; junction bases outside the gene matches: 8. CDR1 and CDR2 (germline): KGHDR, SFDVKD. The CDR3 has 16 amino acids. For the CDR3, the DNA is TGTGCCACCAGTGACCCCGGGACAGGGGGGGATAATGAGCAGTTCTTC. The encoded protein is CATSDPGTGGDNEQFF.

Points on this clone: Other nucleotide sequences from this sample produce the same CDR3. The genes are TRBV27 and TRBJ2-7; TRBD2 aligns across 8 bases. Trimming took 3 bases from V and 3 from J; bases not matched to a gene: 1. The CDR3 is 13 amino acids. Germline V gene sequence: CDR1 MNHEY, CDR2 SMNVEV (reference sequence). For the CDR3, the DNA is TGTGCCAGCAGTTTCAGCGGGGGCTACGAGCAGTACTTC. Its protein product is CASSFSGGYEQYF.

The chain links TRBV3-1 (or the pseudogene TRBV3-2) to TRBJ2-5; TRBD2 agrees at 7 bases. The CDR3 is made up of 13 amino acids. The J segment lost 8 bases and the V segment lost 1 base, leaving 4 bases of the junction unmatched. The germline V gene encodes CDR1 LGHDT and CDR2 YNNKEL (reference sequence). The CDR3, as DNA: TGTGCCAGCAGCCAAGGGACTAGTGAAACCCAGTACTTC. Its protein product is CASSQGTSETQYF.

This chain uses TRBV3-1 (or the pseudogene TRBV3-2) with TRBJ1-1, with D perhaps TRBD1 (5 bases). Germline V gene data show CDR1 as LGHDT and CDR2 as YNNKEL (reference sequence). The V and J ends lost 5 bases and 1 base respectively, with 11 bases between them. CDR3 length equals 14 residues. CDR3 residues: CASSTWGGNTEAFF. CDR3 coding DNA: TGTGCCAGCAGCACCTGGGGGGGGAACACTGAAGCTTTCTTT.

This chain uses TRBV6-5 with TRBJ2-2; D perhaps matches TRBD1 (5 bases). Germline values: CDR1 MNHEY, CDR2 SVGAGI. The CDR3 has 13 residues. V lost 11 bases to trimming and J lost 7 bases, with 17 bases between them. The CDR3 DNA reads as TGTGCCTCCAGGGCACTACAGGTCGGGGAGCTGTTTTTT. Protein sequence: CASRALQVGELFF.

The chain combines TRBV12-3 or TRBV12-4 with TRBJ2-1; no firm D call. This CDR3 spans 13 amino acids. V was clipped by 3 bases and J by 7 bases, with 10 bases between them. The CDR3 coding sequence is TGTGCCAGCAGTTTTGCAGGTCTGAATGAGCAGTTCTTC. Translating it yields CASSFAGLNEQFF.

V gene TRBV19 combines with J gene TRBJ1-3; perhaps TRBD1 as D (5 bases). CDR3 length equals 13 residues. Germline CDR1 and CDR2: LNHDA and SQIVND (reference sequence). Trimming took 8 bases from V and 3 from J, leaving 11 bases between them. CDR3 amino acids: CASSTEVGNTIYF. DNA for the CDR3: TGTGCCAGTTCGACAGAGGTTGGAAACACCATATATTTT. Supplemented by reference TRBV19 and TRBJ1-3, the full variable domain reads DGGITQSPKYLFRKEGQNVTLSCEQNLNHDAMYWYRQDPGQGLRLIYYSQIVNDFQKGDIAEGYSVSREKKESFPLTVTSAQKNPTAFYLCASSTEVGNTIYFGEGSWLTVV.

The rearrangement joins TRBV7-8 to TRBJ2-5; D gene uncertain. CDR1 and CDR2 from the germline V gene are SGHVS and FQNEAQ. The CDR3 loop spans 15 amino acids. V lost 0 bases and J 1 base, leaving 9 bases between the germline ends. CDR3 bases: TGTGCCAGCAGCTTAGCGATTCAGATCCAAGAGACCCAGTACTTC. Amino acids: CASSLAIQIQETQYF.

For the CDR3, the DNA is TGCGCCAGCAGCCAACCCCCAGAGGGTGGGCGGGGCCCCCCGGGGCAGTACTTC. Amino acids: CASSQPPEGGRGPPGQYF. The chain is built from TRBV4-1 and TRBJ2-7; tentatively, D is TRBD2 (6 bases). V lost 2 bases, J lost 9 bases, and 29 bases lay in between. CDR1 is MGHRA, CDR2 YSYEKL, per germline. The CDR3 runs to 18 residues.

Only a few counts were recorded for this clone. The chain couples TRBV4-1 to TRBJ1-5; D is possibly TRBD1 (5 bases). Germline V lookup: CDR1 MGHRA, CDR2 YSYEKL. With 3 bases removed from V and 0 bases from J, the gap between germline ends came to 21 bases. CDR3 length equals 19 residues. The CDR3 reads CASSHPIEDRAYSNQPQHF. The CDR3, as DNA: TGCGCCAGCAGCCATCCTATAGAAGACAGAGCCTATAGCAATCAGCCCCAGCATTTT.